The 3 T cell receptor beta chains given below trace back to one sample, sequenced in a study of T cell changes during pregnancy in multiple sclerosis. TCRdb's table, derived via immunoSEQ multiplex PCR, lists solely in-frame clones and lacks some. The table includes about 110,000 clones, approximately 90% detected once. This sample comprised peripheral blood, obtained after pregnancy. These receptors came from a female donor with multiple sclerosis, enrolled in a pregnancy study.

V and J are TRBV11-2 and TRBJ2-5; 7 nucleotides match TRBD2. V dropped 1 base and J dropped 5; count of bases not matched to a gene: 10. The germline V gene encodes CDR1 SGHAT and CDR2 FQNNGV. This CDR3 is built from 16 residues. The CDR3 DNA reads TGTGCCAGCAGCTTAGTGGGAGGGGAGGTTGGGGAGACCCAGTACTTC. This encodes CASSLVGGEVGETQYF.

CDR3 nucleotides: TGTGCCAGCAGTGAAGGGTCAGGGCCCAATCAGCCCCAGCATTTT. It translates to CASSEGSGPNQPQHF. The V call is TRBV6-1, the J call TRBJ1-5; TRBD1 might be the D (5 bases). The V gene lost 1 base and the J gene lost 3 bases, with 10 bases spanning the gap. Germline values: CDR1 MNHNS, CDR2 SASEGT. CDR3 length equals 15 residues.

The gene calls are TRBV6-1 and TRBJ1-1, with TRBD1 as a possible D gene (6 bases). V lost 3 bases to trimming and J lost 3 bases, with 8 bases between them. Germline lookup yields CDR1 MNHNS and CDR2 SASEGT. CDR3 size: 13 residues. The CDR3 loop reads CASSEGAHTEAFF. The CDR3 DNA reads TGTGCCAGCAGTGAGGGGGCGCACACTGAAGCTTTCTTT.